These 21 T cell receptor beta chains share one sample of origin, sequenced in a study of cytomegalovirus exposure and HLA in healthy donors. This table comes from immunoSEQ multiplex PCR, and its TCRdb copy is limited to in-frame clones, with some not included. The table has 40,000 to 55,000 clones, 93% seen once. The sequencing input was PBMCs. The receptors shown here come from a young woman in good health and CMV-seronegative.

This clone has just a few counts. The chain has TRBV2 and TRBJ2-7, with D possibly TRBD1 on 6 matching bases. V gave up 8 bases and J gave up 3 bases, with 8 bases separating them. The germline V gene has CDR1 SNHLY and CDR2 FYNNEI. The length of the CDR3 is 11 residues. CDR3 amino acids: CASAQGYEQYF. DNA of the CDR3: TGTGCCAGCGCACAGGGCTACGAGCAGTACTTC. Combining the CDR3 with reference TRBV2 and TRBJ2-7 gives the whole variable domain EPEVTQTPSHQVTQMGQEVILRCVPISNHLYFYWYRQILGQKVEFLVSFYNNEISEKSEIFDDQFSVERPDGSNFTLKIRSTKLEDSAMYFCASAQGYEQYFGPGTRLTVT.

The chain joins TRBV7-2 to TRBJ2-3; no definite D call. V was trimmed by 5 bases and J by 8 bases, leaving 14 bases between them. The CDR3 loop spans 13 amino acids. CDR1 and CDR2 from the germline V gene are SGHTA and FQGNSA. The CDR3 coding sequence is TGTGCCAGCAGCGTGCAAGCGTTAGGTACGCAGTATTTT. Protein product: CASSVQALGTQYF.

A single count supports this clone. V usage is TRBV7-2 and J usage is TRBJ2-7, with 12 bases aligning to TRBD1. CDR3 size: 14 residues. Germline V CDR1 and CDR2: SGHTA, FQGNSA. Germline trimming cut 4 bases from V and 5 bases from J; bases unmatched to any gene: 3. In DNA form, the CDR3 reads TGTGCCAGCAGCTACGGGACAGGGGGCAACGAGCAGTACTTC. Protein product: CASSYGTGGNEQYF.

The genes are TRBV2 and TRBJ1-1; D unresolved. The CDR3 has 14 amino acids. Germline lookup yields CDR1 SNHLY and CDR2 FYNNEI. V was clipped by 11 bases and J by 0 bases, with 16 bases between them. The CDR3 DNA is TGTGCCGCCCGGGAAGGGAGTGTGAACACTGAAGCTTTCTTT. Its translation is CAAREGSVNTEAFF.

V gene TRBV28 combines with J gene TRBJ2-7, with 7 bases matching TRBD2. The V gene's germline CDR1 is MDHEN and CDR2 SYDVKM. This CDR3 is built from 13 residues. The V gene end was trimmed by 7 bases and the J gene end by 3 bases; junction bases not matched to a gene: 6. The CDR3 loop is CASIGGRNYEQYF. The CDR3 coding sequence is TGTGCCAGCATTGGCGGGAGAAACTACGAGCAGTACTTC.

This chain joins TRBV11-2 and TRBJ1-2, with a possible D match to TRBD1 (5 bases). Trimming cost V 0 bases and J 3 bases, with 5 bases left between them. CDR3 length equals 13 residues. Looked up from germline, CDR1 is SGHAT and CDR2 is FQNNGV. The CDR3 coding sequence is TGTGCCAGCAGCTTAGACAGGGACTATGGCTACACCTTC. Translated: CASSLDRDYGYTF.

The chain is built from TRBV6-1 and TRBJ1-1; D possibly corresponds to TRBD1 (6 bases). V was trimmed by 3 bases and J by 4 bases, leaving 18 bases between them. Germline loops: CDR1 MNHNS, CDR2 SASEGT. The length of the CDR3 is 16 residues. Written as DNA, the CDR3 is TGTGCCAGCAGTGACGGAGGCTTATCCAGGGGCACTGAAGCTTTCTTT. Amino acids: CASSDGGLSRGTEAFF.

The chain employs TRBV4-2 and TRBJ2-6; D possibly corresponds to TRBD2 (6 bases). Germline assignment: CDR1 LGHNA and CDR2 YNFKEQ. V was clipped by 0 bases and J by 3 bases, with 6 bases between them. This CDR3 has 15 residues. CDR3 loop: CASSQEDYGANVLTF. The CDR3 DNA follows: TGTGCCAGCAGCCAAGAGGACTATGGGGCCAACGTCCTGACTTTC.

The chain has TRBV19 and TRBJ2-1; TRBD1 matches at 10 bases. V lost 3 bases and J lost 9; bases outside the gene matches: 8. The CDR3 spans 15 residues. From germline, CDR1 is LNHDA and CDR2 SQIVND (reference sequence). CDR3 residues: CASSMSDRGWIEQFF. The CDR3 region has the DNA TGTGCCAGTAGTATGTCGGACAGGGGGTGGATTGAGCAGTTCTTC.

The rearrangement joins TRBV18 to TRBJ2-2, with 9 nucleotides matching TRBD1. The J segment lost 6 bases and the V segment lost 4 bases, leaving 21 bases of the junction unmatched. Per germline, CDR1 KGHSH and CDR2 LQKENI. The length of the CDR3 is 20 residues. CDR3 in amino acids: CASSQSGTGYLFGTAGELFF. The CDR3, as DNA: TGTGCCAGCTCACAATCCGGGACAGGGTATTTGTTTGGAACTGCCGGGGAGCTGTTTTTT.

The V call is TRBV6-5, the J call TRBJ1-5, with a tentative D call TRBD1 (6 bases). CDR3 length: 15 residues. Germline-derived CDR1 and CDR2 are MNHEY and SVGAGI. V gave up 6 bases and J gave up 5 bases, with 17 bases separating them. This CDR3 reads CASRPDRIGDQPQHF. CDR3 nucleotide sequence: TGTGCCAGCAGGCCCGACAGGATAGGAGATCAGCCCCAGCATTTT.

The V and J genes are TRBV4-2 and TRBJ2-7; D possibly corresponds to TRBD2 (7 bases). The CDR3 is made up of 15 amino acids. The germline gives CDR1 LGHNA, CDR2 YNFKEQ. Trimming pared 0 bases from V and 4 bases from J, leaving 13 bases between. CDR3 DNA sequence: TGTGCCAGCAGCCAAGAGGCGGGGGCTTATTACGAGCAGTACTTC. It is translated as CASSQEAGAYYEQYF.

The rearrangement links TRBV28 to TRBJ2-2; 9 bases fit TRBD2. This CDR3 has 16 residues. Looked up from germline, CDR1 is MDHEN and CDR2 is SYDVKM. The ends lost 5 bases at V and 6 bases at J; junction bases unmatched: 10. CDR3 protein: CASSPPLAGLAGELFF. The CDR3 region has the DNA TGTGCCAGCAGTCCCCCGCTAGCGGGGTTAGCCGGGGAGCTGTTTTTT.

This chain uses TRBV4-1 with TRBJ2-1; TRBD1 matches at 9 bases. Germline V gene data show CDR1 as MGHRA and CDR2 as YSYEKL. This CDR3 region has 14 residues. Trimming took 2 bases from V and 9 from J; bases not matched to a gene: 5. CDR3 nucleotide sequence: TGCGCCAGCAGCCAACCGGGACAGGGACCTGAGCAGTTCTTC. This translates into CASSQPGQGPEQFF.

The table lists this clone with a count of one. The J gene is TRBJ2-7, the V gene TRBV29-1; 10 bases align to TRBD1. Germline CDR1 is SQVTM and CDR2 is ANQGSEA. Trimming removed 2 bases from V and 3 bases from J; junction bases left unmatched: 13. The CDR3 runs 17 residues. The chain's CDR3 is CSVERQGANLGIYEQYF. Written as DNA, the CDR3 is TGCAGCGTTGAAAGACAGGGGGCGAATTTGGGGATCTACGAGCAGTACTTC.

V usage is TRBV6-6 and J usage is TRBJ2-7, with 9 bases fitting TRBD1. J gave up 5 bases and V 5 bases, and 7 bases lay outside the gene matches. This CDR3 region has 14 residues. Germline CDR1 MNHNY, CDR2 SVGAGI (reference sequence). CDR3 amino acids: CASSTGQGFDEQYF. The CDR3 region has the DNA TGTGCCAGCAGTACGGGACAGGGTTTCGACGAGCAGTACTTC.

The V call is TRBV7-2, the J call TRBJ2-5; D unresolved. The V end lost 1 base, the J end lost 4 bases, and 13 bases lay between the germline ends. The CDR3 runs 15 residues. Germline CDR1 is SGHTA and CDR2 is FQGNSA. CDR3 protein: CASSLDITSGETQYF. As DNA, the CDR3 is TGTGCCAGCAGCTTAGACATTACGTCAGGAGAGACCCAGTACTTC.

The V and J genes are TRBV9 and TRBJ1-1; D call uncertain. CDR1 SGDLS and CDR2 YYNGEE come from the germline V gene. V gave up 2 bases and J gave up 0 bases, with 5 bases separating them. The CDR3 consists of 13 residues. The CDR3: CASSVRMNTEAFF. In nucleotides, the CDR3 is TGTGCCAGCAGCGTCAGAATGAACACTGAAGCTTTCTTT.

The V gene is TRBV18, the J gene TRBJ1-4, with 9 bases aligning to TRBD1. Germline CDR1 reads KGHSH; CDR2 reads LQKENI. With V trimmed by 1 base and J by 4 bases, 7 bases remained unmatched. This CDR3 comprises 17 residues. CDR3 protein: CASSPLEGQGVNEKLFF. The CDR3 DNA sequence: TGTGCCAGCTCACCACTCGAGGGACAGGGCGTTAATGAAAAACTGTTTTTT.

J is TRBJ2-1 and V is TRBV19; TRBD1 agrees at 7 bases. Per the germline V gene, CDR1 is LNHDA and CDR2 is SQIVND (reference sequence). The ends lost 5 bases at V and 0 bases at J; junction bases unmatched: 4. CDR3 length: 15 residues. CDR3 amino acids: CASSVGQFSYNEQFF. Written as DNA, the CDR3 is TGTGCCAGTAGTGTGGGACAGTTCTCCTACAATGAGCAGTTCTTC.

This clone was picked up one time. In DNA form, the CDR3 reads TGTGCCACCTACACGAGGGACAGGGTAGCCTATGGCTACACCTTC. Amino acids: CATYTRDRVAYGYTF. The chain is built from TRBV10-3 and TRBJ1-2; 9 bases map to TRBD1. The ends lost 10 bases at V and 4 bases at J; junction bases unmatched: 13. CDR3 length equals 15 residues. Germline V gives CDR1 ENHRY, CDR2 SYGVKD.